This record covers a single TCR beta chain. The CDR3 is 14 amino acids. Trimming cost V 6 bases and J 1 base; bases outside gene matches: 3. The germline gives CDR1 MDHEN, CDR2 SYDVKM. Original handling: Estimation of nucleated cell counts relied on the amplification of reference gene primers. Profiling relied on immunoSEQ multiplex PCR, and the TCRdb table lists in-frame clones only, not all of them. The V and J calls and clone size are taken from that table; D and trimming were inferred from the DNA. The repertoire holds 290,000 or so clones, with around nine tenths as singletons. This sample is part of a study of blood T cell repertoires in COVID-19. About the study: Sources were T cells, B-cell-depleted T cells, or PBMCs; the material itself was cDNA or gDNA.

Sequenced: peripheral blood. This TCR came from a man in his 70s with acute or convalescent COVID-19. V and J are TRBV28 and TRBJ2-3; 8 bases map to TRBD2. The CDR3 is CASRAAGGTDTQYF. CDR3 DNA sequence: TGTGCCAGCAGAGCAGCGGGGGGCACAGATACGCAGTATTTT.